Listed below are T cell receptor beta chains from one sample, sequenced in a study of shared clonotypes between healthy human individuals. Method: immunoSEQ multiplex PCR; TCRdb's copy keeps in-frame clones and lacks some. In the table there are about 2.5 million clones, about nine tenths of which are singletons. Specimen: naive CD4+ T cells from PBMCs. The receptors come from a man in his late teens or twenties in good health. Some clones in this sample may be carry-over from other donors' samples. Both conserved end residues are part of each CDR3. The D gene is left open where the match is weak. Clone size is not always given. Where it is, it says once, few, many or a class for expanded clones.

D: TRBD1; size: .; V: TRBV4-2; J: TRBJ2-3; DNA: TGTGCCAGCAGCCCCGGACAGGGGGAAGATACGCAGTATTTT; CDR3: CASSPGQGEDTQYF
D: .; size: .; V: TRBV2; J: TRBJ1-2; DNA: TGTGCCAGCAGTGAAGAGGCTTCAGGAGGCTACACCTTC; CDR3: CASSEEASGGYTF
D: .; size: .; V: TRBV6-5; J: TRBJ2-7; DNA: TGTGCCAGCAGTGCTGGGGGCTCGGGAAAGTACGAGCAGTACTTC; CDR3: CASSAGGSGKYEQYF
D: .; size: .; V: TRBV5-1; J: TRBJ2-3; DNA: TGCGCCAGCAGCCCTGGACAGATCAGCACAGATACGCAGTATTTT; CDR3: CASSPGQISTDTQYF
D: .; size: .; V: TRBV2; J: TRBJ2-5; DNA: TGTGCCAGCAGACTGAGGACAGGGACTATCCAAGAGACCCAGTACTTC; CDR3: CASRLRTGTIQETQYF
D: TRBD1; size: .; V: TRBV19; J: TRBJ1-5; DNA: TGTGCCAGTAGTATCCTCCCGGGACAGGGGAATCAGCCCCAGCATTTT; CDR3: CASSILPGQGNQPQHF
D: TRBD2; size: .; V: TRBV19; J: TRBJ2-3; DNA: TGTGCCAGTAGTATTCGGGGGGAGGGCCATGGAGATACGCAGTATTTT; CDR3: CASSIRGEGHGDTQYF
D: .; size: .; V: TRBV27; J: TRBJ2-1; DNA: TGTGCCAGCAGGCCGAGGGGACGGAACAATGAGCAGTTCTTC; CDR3: CASRPRGRNNEQFF
D: TRBD2; size: .; V: TRBV29-1; J: TRBJ2-2; DNA: TGCAGCGCGTTCGGCGGGAGGCCAGAAGCCGGGGAGCTGTTTTTT; CDR3: CSAFGGRPEAGELFF
D: TRBD2; size: .; V: TRBV5-4; J: TRBJ2-1; DNA: TGTGCCAGCAGCGAGGGGACTAGCGGGACGGTTTGGCAGTTCTTC; CDR3: CASSEGTSGTVWQFF
D: TRBD1; size: few; V: TRBV10-3; J: TRBJ1-5; DNA: TGTGCCATCAGGGGACAGGGCGACAATCAGCCCCAGCATTTT; CDR3: CAIRGQGDNQPQHF
D: TRBD1; size: .; V: TRBV11-2; J: TRBJ1-1; DNA: TGTGCCAGCAGCCGACAGGGGTCTTACACTGAAGCTTTCTTT; CDR3: CASSRQGSYTEAFF
D: .; size: .; V: TRBV19; J: TRBJ1-3; DNA: TGTGCCAGCGAGGCTCTTTCCGCGGGAAACACCATATATTTT; CDR3: CASEALSAGNTIYF
D: TRBD1; size: .; V: TRBV6-1; J: TRBJ2-1; DNA: TGTGCCAGCAAGCGGACAGGCTACAATGAGCAGTTCTTC; CDR3: CASKRTGYNEQFF
D: TRBD2; size: .; V: TRBV7-2; J: TRBJ2-1; DNA: TGTGCCAGCAGCAAGGGACTAGCGGGAGGTGGGGATGAGCAGTTCTTC; CDR3: CASSKGLAGGGDEQFF
D: TRBD1; size: .; V: TRBV5-1; J: TRBJ1-4; DNA: TGCGCCAGCAGCTTAATGAACCGGGACAGTAATGAAAAACTGTTTTTT; CDR3: CASSLMNRDSNEKLFF
D: TRBD2; size: once; V: TRBV9; J: TRBJ2-7; DNA: TGTGCCAGCAGCGCTCGCGCCGGGACTACACCCGAGCAGTACTTC; CDR3: CASSARAGTTPEQYF
D: .; size: .; V: TRBV6-6; J: TRBJ2-2; DNA: TGTGCCAGCAGTTACTCGGGGAACACCGGGGAGCTGTTTTTT; CDR3: CASSYSGNTGELFF
D: TRBD2; size: .; V: TRBV18; J: TRBJ2-5; DNA: TGTGCCAGCTCACCACCCCCCAGGACTAGCGGTATGGAGACCCAGTACTTC; CDR3: CASSPPPRTSGMETQYF
D: .; size: .; V: TRBV29-1; J: TRBJ2-7; DNA: TGCAGCGCCCAAGCAGGGGCTTCCTACGAGCAGTACTTC; CDR3: CSAQAGASYEQYF
D: TRBD2; size: .; V: TRBV19; J: TRBJ2-5; DNA: TGTGCCAGTAGTACTAGCGGGACGGAGACCCAGTACTTC; CDR3: CASSTSGTETQYF
D: TRBD1; size: .; V: TRBV6-6; J: TRBJ2-7; DNA: TGTGCCAGCAGTTACGGGACAGCGGACTACGAGCAGTACTTC; CDR3: CASSYGTADYEQYF
D: TRBD1; size: .; V: TRBV14; J: TRBJ1-5; DNA: TGTGCCAGCAGCGAGAAGGGGACAGGGGAGTATAGCAATCAGCCCCAGCATTTT; CDR3: CASSEKGTGEYSNQPQHF
D: TRBD1; size: .; V: TRBV19; J: TRBJ1-5; DNA: TGTGCCAGTAGTGACAGGGCTAGCAATCAGCCCCAGCATTTT; CDR3: CASSDRASNQPQHF
D: TRBD2; size: .; V: TRBV28; J: TRBJ2-5; DNA: TGTGCCAGCAGTCCGGGAGGGCACAGATCACAAGAGACCCAGTACTTC; CDR3: CASSPGGHRSQETQYF
D: TRBD1; size: .; V: TRBV2; J: TRBJ2-3; DNA: TGTGCCAGCAGCCCGGGACAGCTCATTGCAGATACGCAGTATTTT; CDR3: CASSPGQLIADTQYF
D: .; size: .; V: TRBV2; J: TRBJ1-2; DNA: TGTGCCAGCAGTGAAGCACGTTATGGCTACACCTTC; CDR3: CASSEARYGYTF
D: .; size: .; V: TRBV27; J: TRBJ1-1; DNA: TGTGCCAGCAGTTTATGGGGGGGCGCCTCGGGCACTGAAGCTTTCTTT; CDR3: CASSLWGGASGTEAFF
D: .; size: once; V: TRBV7-2; J: TRBJ2-3; DNA: TGTGCCAGCAGATCCCCGCCGTCACTTGGGAGTAGTTTT; CDR3: CASRSPPSLGSSF